This TCR beta chain was identified during a study of blood T cell repertoires in COVID-19. On the study more broadly: Material from acute and convalescent COVID-19 was sourced from the United States, Italy and Spain.

The V end was cut by 2 bases, the J end by 1 base, with 9 bases between. Germline V gene sequence: CDR1 MNHNY, CDR2 SVGAGI (reference sequence). There are 16 residues in the CDR3. As processed by the authors: Scientists estimated how many nucleated cells there were by amplifying reference gene primers. TCRdb's copy holds only in-frame clones and misses some; the assay was immunoSEQ multiplex PCR. Clone size and V and J calls were adopted from that table, with D and trimming inferred from the DNA. This repertoire shows approximately 500,000 clones, roughly 91% found once; its top ten account for roughly 8%.

The sample consisted of peripheral blood. V and J are TRBV6-6 and TRBJ1-6; the D gene is possibly TRBD1 (6 bases). This clonotype was obtained from a woman between 45 and 65 years old with COVID-19, enrolled during active disease. CDR3 in DNA: TGTGCCAGCAGTTACGCAACAGGGTCCTATAATTCACCCCTCCACTTT. Protein: CASSYATGSYNSPLHF.